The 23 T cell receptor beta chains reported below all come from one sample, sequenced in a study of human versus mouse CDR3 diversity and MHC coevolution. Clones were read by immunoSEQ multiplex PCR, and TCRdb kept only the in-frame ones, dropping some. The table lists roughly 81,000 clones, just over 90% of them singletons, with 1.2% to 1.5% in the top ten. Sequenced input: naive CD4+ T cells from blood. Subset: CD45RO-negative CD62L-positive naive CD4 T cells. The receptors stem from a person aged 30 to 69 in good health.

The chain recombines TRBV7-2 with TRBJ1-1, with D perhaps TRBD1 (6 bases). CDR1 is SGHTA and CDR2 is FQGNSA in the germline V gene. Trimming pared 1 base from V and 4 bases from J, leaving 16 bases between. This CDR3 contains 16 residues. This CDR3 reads CASSLEGRGLATEAFF. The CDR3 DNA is TGTGCCAGCAGCTTAGAAGGTAGGGGGTTGGCCACTGAAGCTTTCTTT.

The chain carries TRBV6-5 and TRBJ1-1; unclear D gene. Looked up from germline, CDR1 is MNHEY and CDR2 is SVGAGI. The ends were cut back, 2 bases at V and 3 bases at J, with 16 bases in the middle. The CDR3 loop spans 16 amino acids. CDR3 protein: CASSYRASTRHTEAFF. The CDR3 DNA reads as TGTGCCAGCAGTTACCGAGCCTCAACCAGGCACACTGAAGCTTTCTTT.

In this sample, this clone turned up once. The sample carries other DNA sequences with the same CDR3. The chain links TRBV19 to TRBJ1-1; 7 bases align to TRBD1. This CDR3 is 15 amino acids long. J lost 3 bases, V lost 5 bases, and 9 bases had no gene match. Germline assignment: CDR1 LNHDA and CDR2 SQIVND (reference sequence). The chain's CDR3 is CASSHSGTVHTEAFF. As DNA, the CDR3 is TGTGCCAGTAGTCACTCCGGGACAGTCCACACTGAAGCTTTCTTT.

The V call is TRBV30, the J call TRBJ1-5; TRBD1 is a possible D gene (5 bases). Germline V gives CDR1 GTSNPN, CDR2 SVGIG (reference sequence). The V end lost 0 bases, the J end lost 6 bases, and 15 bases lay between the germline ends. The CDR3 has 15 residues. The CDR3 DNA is TGTGCCTGGAGTGTCCCCAGGGCATATGGTCAGCCCCAGCATTTT. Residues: CAWSVPRAYGQPQHF.

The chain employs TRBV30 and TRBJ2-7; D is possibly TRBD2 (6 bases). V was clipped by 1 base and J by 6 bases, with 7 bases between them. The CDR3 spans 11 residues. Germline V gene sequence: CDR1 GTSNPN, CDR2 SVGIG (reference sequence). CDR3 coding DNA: TGTGCCTGGAGTGCGGGGGTCGAGCAGTACTTC. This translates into CAWSAGVEQYF.

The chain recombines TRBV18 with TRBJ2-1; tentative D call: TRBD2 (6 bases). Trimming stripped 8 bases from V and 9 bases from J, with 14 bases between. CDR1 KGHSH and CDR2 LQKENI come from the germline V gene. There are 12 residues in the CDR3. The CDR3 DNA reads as TGTGCCAGCACGGGACTTCTGGGTGAGCAGTTCTTC. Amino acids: CASTGLLGEQFF.

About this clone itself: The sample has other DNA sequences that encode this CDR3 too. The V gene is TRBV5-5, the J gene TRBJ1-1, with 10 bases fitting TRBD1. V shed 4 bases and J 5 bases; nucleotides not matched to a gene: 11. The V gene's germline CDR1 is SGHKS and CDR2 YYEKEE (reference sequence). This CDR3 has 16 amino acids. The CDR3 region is CASSPGTGERWTEAFF. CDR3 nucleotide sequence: TGTGCCAGCAGCCCCGGGACAGGGGAACGGTGGACTGAAGCTTTCTTT.

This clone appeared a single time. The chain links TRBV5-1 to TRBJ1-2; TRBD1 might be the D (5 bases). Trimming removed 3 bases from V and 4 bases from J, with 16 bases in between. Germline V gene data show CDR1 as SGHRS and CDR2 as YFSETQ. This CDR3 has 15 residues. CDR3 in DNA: TGCGCCAGCAGCTCAGGGTCAGGGTCGACCTATGGCTACACCTTC. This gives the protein CASSSGSGSTYGYTF.

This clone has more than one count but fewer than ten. CDR3 nucleotide sequence: TGTGCCAGCAGCCCTAGACAGGGAACCTACGAGCAGTACTTC. Amino acids: CASSPRQGTYEQYF. J is TRBJ2-7 and V is TRBV28, with 7 bases identical to TRBD1. The V segment lost 6 bases and the J segment 2 bases; nucleotides outside the gene matches: 7. The germline CDR1 and CDR2 sequences are MDHEN and SYDVKM. There are 14 residues in the CDR3.

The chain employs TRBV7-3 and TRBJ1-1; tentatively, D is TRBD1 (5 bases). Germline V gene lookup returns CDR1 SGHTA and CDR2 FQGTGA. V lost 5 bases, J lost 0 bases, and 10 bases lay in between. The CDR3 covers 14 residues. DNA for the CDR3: TGTGCCAGCAGCCCAGGGCAGATGAACACTGAAGCTTTCTTT. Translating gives CASSPGQMNTEAFF.

CDR3 nucleotide sequence: TGTGCCAGCAGCCAAACTAGCGGGGGGGATACGCAGTATTTT. Its protein product is CASSQTSGGDTQYF. The rearrangement uses TRBV7-2 and TRBJ2-3; 12 positions match TRBD2. The trim removed 5 bases at V and 6 bases at J, leaving 3 bases unmatched. The CDR3 is 14 amino acids. Germline CDR1 SGHTA, CDR2 FQGNSA.

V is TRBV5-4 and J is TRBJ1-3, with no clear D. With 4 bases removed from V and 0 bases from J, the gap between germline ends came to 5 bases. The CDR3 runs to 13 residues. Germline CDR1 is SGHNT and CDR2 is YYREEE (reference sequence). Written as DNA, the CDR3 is TGTGCCAGCAGCGGCGGCTCTGGAAACACCATATATTTT. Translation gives CASSGGSGNTIYF.

CDR3 nucleotide sequence: TGTGCCAGCAGCTTTGGGACAGATGGCTACACCTTC. Translation: CASSFGTDGYTF. The chain employs TRBV7-9 and TRBJ1-2; TRBD1 agrees at 7 bases. This CDR3 has 12 residues. Germline V gives CDR1 SEHNR, CDR2 FQNEAQ (reference sequence). After removal of 3 bases from V and 6 bases from J, the junction contained 1 base not matched to a gene.

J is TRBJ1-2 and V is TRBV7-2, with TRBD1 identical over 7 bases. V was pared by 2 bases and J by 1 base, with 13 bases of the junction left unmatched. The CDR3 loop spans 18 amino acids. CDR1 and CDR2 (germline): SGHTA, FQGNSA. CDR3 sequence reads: CASSLSSRDSSFNYGYTF. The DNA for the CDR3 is TGTGCCAGCAGCTTAAGCTCTAGGGACAGCAGCTTTAACTATGGCTACACCTTC.

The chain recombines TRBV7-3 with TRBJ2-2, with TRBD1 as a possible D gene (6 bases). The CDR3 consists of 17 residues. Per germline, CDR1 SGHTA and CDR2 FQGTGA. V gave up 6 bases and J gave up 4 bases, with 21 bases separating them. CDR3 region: CASRLRQGTHGTGELFF. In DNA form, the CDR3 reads TGTGCCAGCAGGCTAAGGCAGGGGACACACGGCACCGGGGAGCTGTTTTTT. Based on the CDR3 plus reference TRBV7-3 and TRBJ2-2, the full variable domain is GAGVSQTPSNKVTEKGKYVELRCDPISGHTALYWYRQSLGQGPEFLIYFQGTGAADDSGLPNDRFFAVRPEGSVSTLKIQRTERGDSAVYLCASRLRQGTHGTGELFFGEGSRLTVL.

The DNA for the CDR3 is TGTGCCAGCAGTGAACGGGGTCGGTCCTACGAGCAGTACTTC. Protein product: CASSERGRSYEQYF. V gene TRBV2 combines with J gene TRBJ2-7; tentative D call: TRBD2 (5 bases). Germline V gene sequence: CDR1 SNHLY, CDR2 FYNNEI. The CDR3 is made up of 14 amino acids. Trimming took off 2 bases at V and 1 base at J, with 9 bases between the two ends.

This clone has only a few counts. CDR3 DNA: TGTGCCACCAGCGGGGACAGCAATGAGCAGTTCTTC. Translated: CATSGDSNEQFF. V gene TRBV15 combines with J gene TRBJ2-1, with 7 bases fitting TRBD1. This CDR3 has 12 amino acids. The J segment lost 6 bases and the V segment lost 5 bases, leaving 1 base of the junction unmatched. Germline V gives CDR1 LNHNV, CDR2 YYDKDF (reference sequence). Full variable domain (remainder filled in from reference TRBV15 and TRBJ2-1): DAMVIQNPRYQVTQFGKPVTLSCSQTLNHNVMYWYQQKSSQAPKLLFHYYDKDFNNEADTPDNFQSRRPNTSFCFLDIRSPGLGDTAMYLCATSGDSNEQFFGPGTRLTVL.

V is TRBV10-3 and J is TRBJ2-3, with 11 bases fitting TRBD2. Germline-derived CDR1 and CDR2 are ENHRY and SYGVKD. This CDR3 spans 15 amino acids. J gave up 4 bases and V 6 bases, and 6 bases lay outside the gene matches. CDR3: CAISQTSGIADTQYF. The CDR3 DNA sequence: TGTGCCATCAGCCAGACTAGCGGGATAGCAGATACGCAGTATTTT.

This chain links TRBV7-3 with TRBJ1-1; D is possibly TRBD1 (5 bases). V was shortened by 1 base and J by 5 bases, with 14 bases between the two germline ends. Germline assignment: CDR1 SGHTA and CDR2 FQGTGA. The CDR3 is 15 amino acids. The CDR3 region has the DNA TGTGCCAGCAGCTTAAATGGGGGAGGAGTGACTGAAGCTTTCTTT. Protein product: CASSLNGGGVTEAFF.

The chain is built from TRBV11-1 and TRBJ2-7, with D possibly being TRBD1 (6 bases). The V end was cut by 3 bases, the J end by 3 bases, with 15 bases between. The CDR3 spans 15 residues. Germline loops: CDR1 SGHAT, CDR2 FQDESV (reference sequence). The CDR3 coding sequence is TGTGCCAGCAGCTTGGAGACAGGCCGGTTCTACGAGCAGTACTTC. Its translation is CASSLETGRFYEQYF.

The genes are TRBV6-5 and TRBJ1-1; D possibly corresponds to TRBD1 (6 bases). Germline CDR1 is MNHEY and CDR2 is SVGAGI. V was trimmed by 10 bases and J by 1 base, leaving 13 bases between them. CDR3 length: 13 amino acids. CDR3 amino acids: CATVLGGNTEAFF. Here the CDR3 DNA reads TGTGCCACCGTTTTAGGGGGGAACACTGAAGCTTTCTTT.

The CDR3 DNA is TGTGCCAGCAGCACCCATCCTAGGCAAGAGACCCAGTACTTC. Protein product: CASSTHPRQETQYF. The chain employs TRBV7-2 and TRBJ2-5, with no clear D. Germline V gene data show CDR1 as SGHTA and CDR2 as FQGNSA. V lost 5 bases to trimming and J lost 2 bases, with 12 bases between them. The CDR3 has 14 residues.

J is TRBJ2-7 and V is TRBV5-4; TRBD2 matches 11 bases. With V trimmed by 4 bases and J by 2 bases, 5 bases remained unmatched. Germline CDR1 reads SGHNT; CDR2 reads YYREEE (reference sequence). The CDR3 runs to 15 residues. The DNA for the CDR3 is TGTGCCAGCAGCCCGGGACTAGCGGTTACCTACGAGCAGTACTTC. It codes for CASSPGLAVTYEQYF.